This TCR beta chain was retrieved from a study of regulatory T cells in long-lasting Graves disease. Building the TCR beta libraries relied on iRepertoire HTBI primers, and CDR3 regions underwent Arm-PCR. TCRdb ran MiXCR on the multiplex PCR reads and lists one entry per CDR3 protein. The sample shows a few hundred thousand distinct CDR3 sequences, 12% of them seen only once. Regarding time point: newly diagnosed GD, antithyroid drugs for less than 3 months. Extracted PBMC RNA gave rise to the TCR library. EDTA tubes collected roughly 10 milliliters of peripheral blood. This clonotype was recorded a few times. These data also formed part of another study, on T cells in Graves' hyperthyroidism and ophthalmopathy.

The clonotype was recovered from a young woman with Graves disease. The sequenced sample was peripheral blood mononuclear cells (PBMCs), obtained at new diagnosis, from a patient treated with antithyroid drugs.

The CDR3 DNA reads as TGTGCCAGCAGTTACTCACGGAATAGCAATCAGCCCCAGCATTTT. This encodes CASSYSRNSNQPQHF. This chain connects TRBV6-2 or TRBV6-3 to TRBJ1-5, with D unclear. This CDR3 has 15 amino acids. Trimming took 0 bases from V and 0 from J, leaving 6 bases between them. Germline V gene sequence: CDR1 MNHEY, CDR2 SVGEGT.